This T cell receptor (beta chain) was identified in a study of control samples from healthy donors and cancer patients. Libraries were prepared by immunoSEQ multiplex PCR; TCRdb keeps only in-frame clonotypes and omits some of them. This sample has 350,000 to 450,000 clones; around 90% occur once, and the top ten carry around 6.5%. CDR1 is MNHNS and CDR2 is SASEGT in the germline V gene. V trimming: 3 bases; J trimming: 4 bases; junction bases outside the gene matches: 8. The CDR3 is made up of 16 amino acids. This chain joins TRBV6-1 and TRBJ1-2; the match to TRBD1 covers 10 bases. The clonotype was recovered from a man in his forties or fifties with head and neck cancer. The sequenced material came from PBMCs. The CDR3 DNA reads as TGTGCCAGCAGTGAGGAGGGGGACAGGGGATTCTATGGCTACACCTTC. Its protein is CASSEEGDRGFYGYTF.